Here is one T cell receptor (beta chain) with its context. No cognate antigen has been identified for it. It has no much larger one-base neighbor in the sample; base qualities were not kept. The sample has other DNA sequences that encode this CDR3 too. This entry is derived from a study of shared clonotypes between healthy human individuals (dated by TCRdb to about 2020). In terms of the full investigation: A few men and two women, aged 18 to 49 years, made up the cohort. For each donor, three plates each were used for CD4 naive and CD4 memory, two plates were used for CD8 naive, and one plate was used for CD8 memory. To estimate repertoire size and how much clonotype sharing occurs between individuals, the study deeply sequenced the blood TCR repertoires of about five healthy adults. Libraries were prepared and TCR repertoires were sequenced by different laboratories using diverse techniques, in order to increase sequencing depth and limit assay-specific biases. Leukapheresis yielded between about 0.85 and 10 billion PBMCs per donor. The paper's findings and limits, for the study overall: Clonotypes shared by all four sorted-subset donors showed higher generation probabilities than non-shared clonotypes. The genetic and exposure-history diversity represented was limited by the small number of donors. Sampling was restricted to blood, and TCR repertoires in tissue are likely to differ from TCR repertoires in blood. Approximately 5% of naive CD4, around 3.6% of naive CD8, around 2.3% of memory CD4, and around 0.4% of memory CD8 clonotypes were shared across four donors. Estimated clonotype richness was generally larger for naive than for memory subsets. Incomplete sequencing was indicated by rarefaction of sorted-subset datasets, despite the large sequencing depth. Pairwise subsampling indicated that sequencing depth was expected to affect the degree of clonotype sharing among donors.

Using the deep immunoSEQ assay, TCR CDR3 regions were amplified from genomic DNA by multiplex PCR. Extracted genomic DNA from each cell subset was distributed evenly across all wells of several immunoSEQ 96-well plates, and each plate was treated as a replicate. For sorted subsets, roughly 200 ng of genomic DNA, equivalent to around 30,000 T cell genomes, went into each replicate PCR. Purified libraries were measured with a Qubit 3.0 fluorometer, size-checked on a Bioanalyzer 2100, and measured again with the KAPA Library Quantification kit. A separate single-read 150-cycle Illumina NextSeq 550 flow cell was used to sequence each immunoSEQ 96-well plate. Turning to the authors' computational methods: Because the immunoSEQ output held only junctional sequences and lacked quality scores, the filtering could not match the filtering applied to full-length reads. Sequences were annotated with PyIR, a Python wrapper for IgBLAST v1.9, and V/J genes and CDR3 were assigned using IMGT germline references. Any read was removed if the V/J assignment was weak (E-value above 1e-6), the CDR3 was missing, or the read contained stop codons, out-of-frame junctions, or ambiguous translated residues. V3J clonotypes were defined as sequences sharing the same inferred V gene, J gene, and CDR3 amino acid sequence. To compute the percentage overlap between repertoires, the number of shared unique clonotypes was divided by the size of the smaller repertoire. Three approaches were used to assess repertoire richness: RTK rarefaction, the Chao1 estimator, and Recon v2.1 estimates of unobserved clonotypes. OLGA was used to compute generation probabilities for all TCRbeta clonotypes that the gDNA method yielded from a handful of donors. TCRdb retrieved this table from immuneACCESS and kept in-frame rearrangements only. Not all clones are present; in checked studies, unresolved V genes account for under half, and no reason is known for the remainder. V, J and clone size are taken as reported in that table, and D and trimming were inferred from the DNA itself. The sample contains about 2.4 million clones, 93% of them found a single time. 0.36% of the sample goes to the ten largest clones.

Donors were healthy HIV-negative adults with no recently reported acute infections or vaccinations. Only Caucasian adults living in Nashville, Tennessee, USA were represented among the donors. CD4+ T cells were enriched through magnetic negative selection, after which naive cells were positively selected on CD45RA and the remaining negative fraction served as the memory subset. Blood was obtained by leukapheresis, after which PBMCs were separated by Ficoll-Histopaque density gradient centrifugation and cryopreserved in liquid nitrogen vapor phase. Purity and quantity of every magnetically sorted T cell population were checked by analytical flow cytometry. Each sorted fraction had its genomic DNA isolated and then quantified by UV absorbance on a Nanodrop 2000c. The CDR3 spans 15 residues, from the cysteine through the phenylalanine. The retained sequence is limited to the CDR3, 45 bases, with the frame set at the first base. The V end loses 0 bases and the J end loses 0 bases, and a stretch of 7 bases separates them. CDR1 and CDR2 were assigned from the germline V gene as KGHSH and LQKENI.

Sample: naive CD4+ T cells from PBMCs. The cell subset or site label for this specimen denotes: CD45RA+ positively selected. The clonotype originates from a man younger than 30 in good health. Some clones in this sample may be carry-over from other donors' samples. Recombination joined TRBV18 with TRBJ2-3; TRBD2 is a weak D gene call, 6 bases matching. The CDR3 reads as follows: CASSPPGGSTDTQYF. The DNA sequence follows: TGTGCCAGCTCACCACCGGGGGGTAGCACAGATACGCAGTATTTT.